This TCR beta chain stems from a study of blood T cell repertoires in COVID-19. Germline CDR1 and CDR2: SGHTS and YDEGEE. With V trimmed by 9 bases and J by 7 bases, 10 bases remained unmatched. The CDR3 is 13 residues long. The assay was immunoSEQ multiplex PCR, and TCRdb's table has in-frame clones only and misses some. The top ten clones hold around 1.6% of a sample with more than 200,000 clones, around nine tenths of them seen once. Across over 20 US areas, participants ranged in age from about 18 to 100 years. The sequenced sample was PBMCs or T cells enriched from blood (not recorded which). This sequence originates from a woman aged 45-60 years who had recovered from COVID-19. The rearrangement joins TRBV5-8 to TRBJ2-1; 7 nucleotides align to TRBD1. CDR3 residues: CATRYRGVNEQFF. CDR3 in DNA: TGTGCCACCCGGTACAGGGGAGTGAATGAGCAGTTCTTC.